This T cell receptor (beta chain) was profiled in a study of a mutant IDH1 vaccine in newly diagnosed glioma. Study as a whole: Commencement of vaccination occurred 4-6 weeks following radiotherapy alone, or concurrently with temozolomide cycles. Previous treatment comprised radiotherapy, temozolomide, or both, mostly both. Mean patient age was approximately 39 years; around 60% were male and around 38% female. The study, taken as a whole, reports: Altogether, approximately 93% of patients exhibited vaccine-induced immune responses.

Time point described: week 23, last vaccination. Every vaccination contained 300 ug of the mutant IDH1 20-mer peptide and was paired with topical imiquimod. CDR1 and CDR2 (germline): SGHTA, FQGNSA. This CDR3 is built from 14 residues. With 1 base clipped from V and 6 bases from J, the junction kept 6 bases outside the gene matches. As for this clone: The antigen is undetermined.

The table came from immunoSEQ multiplex PCR; TCRdb's copy has only in-frame clones and leaves some out. Here the sample spans roughly 51,000 clones, about three quarters being singletons. This chain uses TRBV7-2 with TRBJ2-7, with 7 bases fitting TRBD1. This TCR came from a woman aged 40 to 50 with glioma. Some clones in this sample may be carry-over from other donors' samples. The input for sequencing was PBMCs, taken from a glioma patient whose treatment included an IDH1 peptide vaccine. CDR3 sequence: CASSLETGRVEQYF. As DNA, the CDR3 is TGTGCCAGCAGCTTAGAGACAGGGAGAGTCGAGCAGTACTTC.